Each of the 13 T cell receptor beta chains below was sequenced from the same sample in a study of blood T cell repertoires in COVID-19. The method was immunoSEQ multiplex PCR; TCRdb's version includes in-frame clones alone and lacks a portion of them. Among 150,000 to 200,000 clones listed, over 80% were seen once. Material for sequencing was peripheral blood. These receptor sequences come from a woman in her 30s with acute or convalescent COVID-19.

This chain uses TRBV27 with TRBJ2-2; TRBD1 aligns across 8 bases. This CDR3 is 15 amino acids long. From germline, CDR1 is MNHEY and CDR2 SMNVEV (reference sequence). Trimming cost V 8 bases and J 5 bases; bases outside gene matches: 10. CDR3 DNA: TGTGCCAGCTCCTCCCGGACAGGGTGGACCGGGGAGCTGTTTTTT. Translation: CASSSRTGWTGELFF.

This sequence joins TRBV5-1 and TRBJ2-4, with 13 bases fitting TRBD2. Germline CDR1 is SGHRS and CDR2 is YFSETQ. The CDR3 loop spans 16 amino acids. V lost 0 bases to trimming and J lost 9 bases; unmatched junction nucleotides: 6. The CDR3 DNA reads TGCGCCAGCAGCTTGGAGGGACTAGCGGGGTCCCGCATTCAGTACTTC. It specifies CASSLEGLAGSRIQYF.

The chain combines TRBV6-6 with TRBJ2-7, with D possibly TRBD1 on 5 matching bases. Germline lookup yields CDR1 MNHNY and CDR2 SVGAGI (reference sequence). V lost 8 bases and J 6 bases, leaving 20 bases between the germline ends. The length of the CDR3 is 14 residues. CDR3 in amino acids: CASGENRLAPEQYF. As DNA, the CDR3 is TGTGCCAGCGGGGAAAACAGGCTGGCGCCCGAGCAGTACTTC.

V gene TRBV7-9 combines with J gene TRBJ1-3; maybe TRBD1 (6 bases). Germline lookup yields CDR1 SEHNR and CDR2 FQNEAQ (reference sequence). The CDR3 spans 13 residues. Trimming stripped 6 bases from V and 4 bases from J, with 10 bases between. CDR3 DNA sequence: TGTGCCAGCAGATTCAGGGGAGGAAACACCATATATTTT. It encodes CASRFRGGNTIYF. The variable domain in full, completed from reference TRBV7-9 and TRBJ1-3, reads DTGVSQNPRHKITKRGQNVTFRCDPISEHNRLYWYRQTLGQGPEFLTYFQNEAQLEKSRLLSDRFSAERPKGSFSTLEIQRTEQGDSAMYLCASRFRGGNTIYFGEGSWLTVV.

The J gene is TRBJ1-6, the V gene TRBV12-3 or TRBV12-4; D gene uncertain. V dropped 5 bases and J dropped 13 bases, with 12 bases sitting between them. The CDR3 consists of 12 residues. CDR3 residues: CASSTRPSPLHF. CDR3 bases: TGTGCCAGCAGTACCAGGCCCTCTCCCCTCCACTTT.

This clone was picked up one time. The rearrangement uses TRBV12-3 or TRBV12-4 and TRBJ1-2; no definite D call. CDR3 length: 13 amino acids. Deletions cut 7 bases from V and 6 bases from J, with 15 bases between. DNA for the CDR3: TGTGCCAGCAACACGCCGGGGAAGGATGGCTACACCTTC. This sequence encodes CASNTPGKDGYTF.

This clone has just a few counts. V is TRBV7-2 and J is TRBJ1-5, with D maybe TRBD1 (5 bases). The CDR3 length is 16 residues. Germline V gene data show CDR1 as SGHTA and CDR2 as FQGNSA. The V end lost 1 base, the J end lost 2 bases, and 12 bases lay between the germline ends. CDR3 DNA: TGTGCCAGCAGCTTAGGTGCCAGGGTGGGCAATCAGCCCCAGCATTTT. Protein product: CASSLGARVGNQPQHF.

The chain combines TRBV3-1 (or the pseudogene TRBV3-2) with TRBJ2-1; 12 bases are shared with TRBD2. In germline, CDR1 is LGHDT, CDR2 YNNKEL (reference sequence). The CDR3 has 18 amino acids. Trimming cost V 3 bases and J 9 bases; bases outside gene matches: 15. The CDR3 DNA follows: TGTGCCAGCAGCCATGAGAAAGGACTAGCGGGACGTGAGGGTGAGCAGTTCTTC. Translation gives CASSHEKGLAGREGEQFF.

The gene calls are TRBV7-2 and TRBJ1-5; 8 positions agree with TRBD1. The V segment lost 3 bases and the J segment 5 bases; nucleotides outside the gene matches: 3. This CDR3 region has 14 residues. The germline CDR1 and CDR2 sequences are SGHTA and FQGNSA. The CDR3: CASSFTGGDQPQHF. CDR3 sequence (DNA): TGTGCCAGCAGCTTTACAGGGGGGGATCAGCCCCAGCATTTT.

This chain connects TRBV7-8 to TRBJ1-5; possible D gene TRBD1, 6 bases. The CDR3 is made up of 14 amino acids. Looked up from germline, CDR1 is SGHVS and CDR2 is FQNEAQ. Trimming cost V 3 bases and J 3 bases, with 9 bases left between them. This CDR3 is CASSFGTLNQPQHF. For the CDR3, the DNA is TGTGCCAGCAGCTTCGGGACACTCAATCAGCCCCAGCATTTT.

This clone was seen more than once but under ten times. The chain couples TRBV7-9 to TRBJ2-7; no clear D gene. Germline V gives CDR1 SEHNR, CDR2 FQNEAQ (reference sequence). Trimming left V 5 bases short and J 0 bases short, with 8 bases between. The CDR3 consists of 13 residues. The CDR3 DNA follows: TGTGCCAGCAGCCCTCCCCCCTCCTACGAGCAGTACTTC. Amino acid sequence: CASSPPPSYEQYF.

The chain is built from TRBV29-1 and TRBJ2-1; 8 nucleotides agree with TRBD2. CDR1 and CDR2 from the germline V gene are SQVTM and ANQGSEA. The junction had 9 bases not matched to a gene; V was cut back by 0 bases and J by 5 bases. The CDR3 spans 16 residues. CDR3 sequence: CSVEDPGTRNNNEQFF. The DNA for the CDR3 is TGCAGCGTTGAAGATCCCGGGACTAGGAACAACAATGAGCAGTTCTTC.

J is TRBJ2-1 and V is TRBV5-1; D might be TRBD2 (6 bases). Trimming left V 5 bases short and J 5 bases short, with 17 bases between. Looked up from germline, CDR1 is SGHRS and CDR2 is YFSETQ. The CDR3 loop spans 15 amino acids. This CDR3 reads CASSTMGTVNNEQFF. DNA for the CDR3: TGCGCCAGCAGTACTATGGGGACTGTGAACAATGAGCAGTTCTTC.